Listed below are T cell receptor beta chains from one sample, sequenced in a study of blood T cells in healthy people across ages. From the 5' RACE reads, TCRdb called clonotypes with MiXCR, one entry per CDR3 protein. The data show 800,000 or so distinct CDR3 sequences, roughly 25% seen once. The data were also submitted as part of a second study, on T cells of mothers and their children.

The specimen sequenced was blood. These TCRs come from a boy aged 5-17 years in good health. CDR3s include the opening cysteine and the closing phenylalanine or tryptophan. The D gene is left open where the match is weak. Clone sizes are given selectively: once, few, many, or a class where the clone is expanded.

abundance,d_gene,j_gene,v_gene,CDR3nt,CDR3aa
few,.,TRBJ2-7,TRBV27,TGTGCCAGCAGTTCAACAGGGAGCCACGAGCAGTACTTC,CASSSTGSHEQYF
.,.,TRBJ2-6,TRBV28,TGTGCCAGCAGTTTGGCCCTGACTGGGGCCAACGTCCTGACTTTC,CASSLALTGANVLTF
.,.,TRBJ2-1,TRBV7-2,TGTGCCAGCAGCTCCGGGGGTTCTATCTACAATGAGCAGTTCTTC,CASSSGGSIYNEQFF
few,.,TRBJ2-3,TRBV30,TGTGCCTGGAGTGGTGTAACCACAGATACGCAGTATTTT,CAWSGVTTDTQYF
.,TRBD1,TRBJ2-3,TRBV11-2,TGTGCCAGCAGCGCCCGGGACAGGGATGGGGGGGACACAGATACGCAGTATTTT,CASSARDRDGGDTDTQYF
few,.,TRBJ2-5,TRBV29-1,TGCAGCGTTGACATGGGACTTCAAGAGACCCAGTACTTC,CSVDMGLQETQYF
few,TRBD1,TRBJ2-7,TRBV6-1,TGTGCCAGCAGTGACCTGGGGACAGGGCCCTACGAGCAGTACTTC,CASSDLGTGPYEQYF
few,.,TRBJ2-2,TRBV5-1,TGCGCCAGCAGCTTGGTACCAGGGAACTGGAACACCGGGGAGCTGTTTTTT,CASSLVPGNWNTGELFF
few,.,TRBJ2-5,TRBV12-3/TRBV12-4,TGTGCCAGCAGTCCTCGTGAAGGGTCACAAGAGACCCAGTACTTC,CASSPREGSQETQYF
.,.,TRBJ2-7,TRBV15,TGTGCCACCAGCAGAGAGAACAGGTGGGAGGAGCAGTACTTC,CATSRENRWEEQYF
.,.,TRBJ2-3,TRBV11-2,TGTGCCAGCAGCTTACGGCGCCAGGGTGGGGATACGCAGTATTTT,CASSLRRQGGDTQYF
.,.,TRBJ1-4,TRBV7-9,TGTGCCCTGACCGGGCAGGGGACCGCAACTAATGAAAAACTGTTTTTT,CALTGQGTATNEKLFF
few,.,TRBJ2-1,TRBV3-1,TGTGCCAGCAGCCAAGACTCTTGGGAGCAGTTCTTC,CASSQDSWEQFF
.,.,TRBJ2-7,TRBV15,TGTGCCACCAGCAGCGGATGGAGGGTCGAGCAGTACTTC,CATSSGWRVEQYF
.,.,TRBJ1-3,TRBV7-9,TGTGCCAGCAGCTTATACGGCGGAAACACCATATATTTT,CASSLYGGNTIYF
.,TRBD2,TRBJ2-5,TRBV5-1,TGCGCCAGCAGCGCTAACAACTTCCGCGGGGGAGAGACCCAGTACTTC,CASSANNFRGGETQYF
.,TRBD2,TRBJ2-1,TRBV5-1,TGCGCCAGCAGCTCGCGGGAGGGCCCCTACAATGAGCAGTTCTTC,CASSSREGPYNEQFF
.,TRBD2,TRBJ2-3,TRBV5-4,TGTGCCAGCCGAATCGGGGGGACCACAGATACGCAGTATTTT,CASRIGGTTDTQYF
many,TRBD1,TRBJ2-7,TRBV6-5,TGTGCCAGCAGACGAGGACAGGGGTCCTCCTACGAGCAGTACTTC,CASRRGQGSSYEQYF
once,TRBD1,TRBJ2-4,TRBV7-6,TGTGCCAGCAGCAGAGGACAGGTTGGAAACATTCAGTACTTC,CASSRGQVGNIQYF
few,.,TRBJ1-3,TRBV5-5,TGTGCCAGCAGCTTAATGACAGGTTCTGGAAACGCCATATATTTT,CASSLMTGSGNAIYF
.,TRBD1,TRBJ1-2,TRBV27,TGTGCCAGCAGGGAACAGGGGACTGGCTATGGCTACACCTTC,CASREQGTGYGYTF
few,.,TRBJ1-1,TRBV29-1,TGCAGCGTACCGGAGACTGAAGCTTTCTTT,CSVPETEAFF
.,.,TRBJ1-2,TRBV5-1,TGCGCCAGCAGCCTGGGAGACGCTAACTATGGCTACACCTTC,CASSLGDANYGYTF
few,TRBD1,TRBJ2-6,TRBV4-1,TGCGCCAGCAGGAAATGGACAGGGGGTACTGGGGCCAACGTCCTGACTTTC,CASRKWTGGTGANVLTF
.,.,TRBJ2-7,TRBV14,TGTGCCAGCAGCCAAGTGTGGGACAATCCTTACGAGCAGTACTTC,CASSQVWDNPYEQYF